The 14 T cell receptor beta chains presented below share a single source sample, sequenced in a study of blood T cell repertoires in COVID-19. Data came from immunoSEQ multiplex PCR; TCRdb stores just in-frame clones and leaves some out. The table includes under 300,000 clones, 85% to 90% detected once. The sequencing sample was made of PBMCs or T cells enriched from blood (not recorded which). The receptors were gathered from a woman aged 18-30 years who had recovered from COVID-19.

The chain combines TRBV27 with TRBJ1-5, with 10 bases lining up with TRBD1. With 6 bases clipped from V and 4 bases from J, the junction kept 6 bases outside the gene matches. This CDR3 has 15 amino acids. Germline V gene data show CDR1 as MNHEY and CDR2 as SMNVEV (reference sequence). The CDR3 is CASRRQGAQNQPQHF. The CDR3 DNA is TGTGCCAGCAGAAGACAGGGGGCCCAGAATCAGCCCCAGCATTTT.

This chain links TRBV28 with TRBJ2-7, with a tentative D call TRBD2 (6 bases). V was pared by 3 bases and J by 4 bases, with 7 bases between. The CDR3 has 12 amino acids. Germline CDR1 MDHEN, CDR2 SYDVKM. The CDR3 nucleotides read TGTGCCAGCAGTTTGGGAGGTTACGAGCAGTACTTC. It yields the protein CASSLGGYEQYF. The full variable domain, in which reference TRBV28 and TRBJ2-7 provide the parts outside the CDR3, is DVKVTQSSRYLVKRTGEKVFLECVQDMDHENMFWYRQDPGLGLRLIYFSYDVKMKEKGDIPEGYSVSREKKERFSLILESASTNQTSMYLCASSLGGYEQYFGPGTRLTVT.

The gene calls are TRBV28 and TRBJ2-3; TRBD1 matches at 8 bases. This CDR3 region has 17 residues. CDR1 MDHEN and CDR2 SYDVKM come from the germline V gene. Losses at the gene ends were 5 bases for V and 4 bases for J; bases not matched to a gene: 14. CDR3 protein: CASSPTPDRVIADTQYF. The CDR3 DNA sequence: TGTGCCAGCAGTCCAACCCCGGACAGGGTGATCGCAGATACGCAGTATTTT.

This chain links TRBV5-1 with TRBJ2-1; 13 positions match TRBD2. This CDR3 comprises 18 residues. Germline CDR1 reads SGHRS; CDR2 reads YFSETQ. V was clipped by 4 bases and J by 5 bases; unmatched bases: 12. The CDR3 region has the DNA TGCGCCAGCAGCCCTGGACTAGCGGGGGCCACCCTCAACAATGAGCAGTTCTTC. It codes for CASSPGLAGATLNNEQFF. Looking up the rest from reference TRBV5-1 and TRBJ2-1 gives the full variable domain: KAGVTQTPRYLIKTRGQQVTLSCSPISGHRSVSWYQQTPGQGLQFLFEYFSETQRNKGNFPGRFSGRQFSNSRSEMNVSTLELGDSALYLCASSPGLAGATLNNEQFFGPGTRLTVL.

V and J are TRBV6-5 and TRBJ1-2; tentatively, D is TRBD1 (5 bases). The ends were cut back, 5 bases at V and 2 bases at J, with 12 bases in the middle. This CDR3 comprises 14 residues. Germline CDR1 reads MNHEY; CDR2 reads SVGAGI. Written as DNA, the CDR3 is TGTGCCAGCAGTCGCGTGGGGGGAAACTATGGCTACACCTTC. It is translated as CASSRVGGNYGYTF.

The chain joins TRBV19 to TRBJ1-5, with a possible D match to TRBD1 (6 bases). Germline CDR1 is LNHDA and CDR2 is SQIVND (reference sequence). Between the trimmed V and J ends, which lost 10 bases and 0 bases, there was a span of 19 bases. The length of the CDR3 is 16 residues. CDR3 bases: TGTGCCACAGCACCTAGGACAGCCATTAGCAATCAGCCCCAGCATTTT. Translated: CATAPRTAISNQPQHF.

The chain links TRBV15 to TRBJ1-2, with TRBD1 matching 9 bases. Looked up from germline, CDR1 is LNHNV and CDR2 is YYDKDF (reference sequence). Trimming at V came to 0 bases and at J to 4 bases, leaving 24 bases not matched to a gene. The CDR3 is 22 residues long. The CDR3 bases are TGTGCCACCAGCAGAGATCTTATTCCCCAAACTCCGGGACAGGGTTTTCGCTATGGCTACACCTTC. This sequence encodes CATSRDLIPQTPGQGFRYGYTF.

The chain uses TRBV30 and TRBJ1-3; D is possibly TRBD1 (6 bases). Germline V gene sequence: CDR1 GTSNPN, CDR2 SVGIG (reference sequence). This CDR3 is 12 amino acids long. CDR3 sequence: CARGGSGNTIYF. CDR3 in DNA: TGTGCTAGGGGGGGTTCAGGAAACACCATATATTTT.

The V call is TRBV18, the J call TRBJ1-1; D unresolved. The CDR3 covers 12 residues. The V gene's germline CDR1 is KGHSH and CDR2 LQKENI. V was shortened by 2 bases and J by 6 bases, with 7 bases between the two germline ends. CDR3 in DNA: TGTGCCAGCTCACCAGGGCAGCCTGAAGCTTTCTTT. As protein: CASSPGQPEAFF.

V gene TRBV7-9 combines with J gene TRBJ2-7; a possible D gene is TRBD2 (6 bases). V was clipped by 5 bases and J by 2 bases, with 10 bases between them. The CDR3 runs to 13 residues. Per germline, CDR1 SEHNR and CDR2 FQNEAQ (reference sequence). DNA of the CDR3: TGTGCCAGCAGCCCAGGCGGGACCTACGAGCAGTACTTC. Its translation: CASSPGGTYEQYF. The full variable domain, completed using reference TRBV7-9 and TRBJ2-7, is DTGVSQNPRHKITKRGQNVTFRCDPISEHNRLYWYRQTLGQGPEFLTYFQNEAQLEKSRLLSDRFSAERPKGSFSTLEIQRTEQGDSAMYLCASSPGGTYEQYFGPGTRLTVT.

This clone occurred many times. V and J are TRBV6-5 and TRBJ2-3, with D possibly TRBD2 on 6 matching bases. This CDR3 comprises 13 residues. Deletions cut 8 bases from V and 4 bases from J, with 13 bases between. The germline V gene encodes CDR1 MNHEY and CDR2 SVGAGI. DNA for the CDR3: TGTGCCAGCCTCGGCAGGGAGGCAGATACGCAGTATTTT. It specifies CASLGREADTQYF.

CDR3 in DNA: TGTGCCAGCAGTGAAGCAGGGACAGCCAATCAGCCCCAGCATTTT. It is translated as CASSEAGTANQPQHF. The V and J genes are TRBV6-1 and TRBJ1-5; 7 bases are shared with TRBD1. Germline assignment: CDR1 MNHNS and CDR2 SASEGT. Losses at the gene ends were 0 bases for V and 3 bases for J; bases not matched to a gene: 2. This CDR3 contains 15 residues.

This clone has more than one count but fewer than ten. The chain links TRBV14 to TRBJ2-3; TRBD1 matches 9 bases. CDR1 is SGHDN and CDR2 is FVKESK in the germline V gene. The CDR3 covers 13 residues. The CDR3 DNA reads as TGTGAAAGTAGGGACAGGGCCCTAGATACGCAGTATTTT. It translates to CESRDRALDTQYF.

The chain employs TRBV7-8 and TRBJ2-6; 8 positions agree with TRBD1. This CDR3 is 17 amino acids long. Germline V gene lookup returns CDR1 SGHVS and CDR2 FQNEAQ. The V gene end was trimmed by 3 bases and the J gene end by 3 bases; junction bases not matched to a gene: 7. CDR3 DNA: TGTGCCAGCAGCTTCTTACAGGGGGAATATGGGGCCAACGTCCTGACTTTC. It encodes CASSFLQGEYGANVLTF. The variable domain in full, with the rest retrieved from reference TRBV7-8 and TRBJ2-6, is GAGVSQSPRYKVAKRGQDVALRCDPISGHVSLFWYQQALGQGPEFLTYFQNEAQLDKSGLPSDRFFAERPEGSVSTLKIQRTQQEDSAVYLCASSFLQGEYGANVLTFGAGSRLTVL.